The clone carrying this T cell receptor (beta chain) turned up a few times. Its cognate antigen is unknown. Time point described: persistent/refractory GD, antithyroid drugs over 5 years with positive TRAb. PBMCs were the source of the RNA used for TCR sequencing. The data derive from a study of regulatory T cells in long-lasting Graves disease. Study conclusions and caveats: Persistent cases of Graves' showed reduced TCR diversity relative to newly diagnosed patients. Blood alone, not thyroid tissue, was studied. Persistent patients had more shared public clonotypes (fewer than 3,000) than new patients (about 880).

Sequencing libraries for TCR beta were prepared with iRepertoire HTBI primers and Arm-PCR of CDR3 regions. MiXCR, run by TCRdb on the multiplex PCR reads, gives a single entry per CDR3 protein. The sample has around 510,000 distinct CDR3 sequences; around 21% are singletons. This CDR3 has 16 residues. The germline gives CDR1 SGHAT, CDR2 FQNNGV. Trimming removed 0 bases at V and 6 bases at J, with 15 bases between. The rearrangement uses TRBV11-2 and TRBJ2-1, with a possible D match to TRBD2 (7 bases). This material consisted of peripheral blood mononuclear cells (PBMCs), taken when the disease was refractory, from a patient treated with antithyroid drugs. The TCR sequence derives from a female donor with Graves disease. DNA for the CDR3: TGTGCCAGCAGCTTAGAGGCGGGAGTAGGGGGCAATGAGCAGTTCTTC. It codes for CASSLEAGVGGNEQFF.